The 2 T cell receptor beta chains given below trace back to one sample, sequenced in a study of blood T cells in healthy people across ages. Then a second PCR, running about 6 to 12 cycles, was carried out with a sample-barcoded 5' primer and a J-beta primer mix. TCRdb called the 5' RACE reads again in MiXCR, with one record for every CDR3 protein. The sample shows 920,000 or so distinct CDR3 sequences, over 35% of them seen only once. Sequencing was carried out using blood. The receptors here all came from a woman in her sixties in good health.

This clonotype came up a few times. The chain is built from TRBV9 and TRBJ2-1, with TRBD1 matching over 7 bases. The J call may be mistaken, given a closer DNA end match to TRBJ2-7. The length of the CDR3 is 14 residues. Germline CDR1 and CDR2: SGDLS and YYNGEE. The CDR3 protein is CASSVSYRGNEQYF. The CDR3 nucleotides read TGTGCCAGCAGCGTATCTTACAGGGGTAATGAGCAGTACTTC.

The chain has TRBV20-1 and TRBJ2-7, with 10 bases matching TRBD2. CDR3 length: 12 amino acids. Trimming took 3 bases from V and 10 from J; bases not matched to a gene: 6. The germline gives CDR1 DFQATT, CDR2 SNEGSKA (reference sequence). The CDR3 loop is CSARGTSVRQYF. In DNA, the CDR3 is TGCAGTGCTAGGGGGACTAGCGTACGACAGTACTTC.